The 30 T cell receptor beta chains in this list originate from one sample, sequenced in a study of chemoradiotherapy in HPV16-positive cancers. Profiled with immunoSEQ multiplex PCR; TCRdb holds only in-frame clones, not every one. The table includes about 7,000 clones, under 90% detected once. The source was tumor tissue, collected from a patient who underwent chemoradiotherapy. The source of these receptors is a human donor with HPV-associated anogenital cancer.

For the CDR3, the DNA is TGTGCCATCAAGCCCGTACTAGCGGGAGATAGCACCGGGGAGCTGTTTTTT. Protein: CAIKPVLAGDSTGELFF. The V call is TRBV10-3, the J call TRBJ2-2; 11 bases agree with TRBD2. The V segment lost 7 bases and the J segment 4 bases; nucleotides outside the gene matches: 11. Germline CDR1 and CDR2: ENHRY and SYGVKD. The CDR3 totals 17 residues.

CDR3 sequence: CASSPQGTGELFF. CDR3 sequence (DNA): TGTGCCAGCAGCCCGCAGGGCACCGGGGAGCTGTTTTTT. The chain couples TRBV7-2 to TRBJ2-2; D is possibly TRBD1 (5 bases). V lost 5 bases and J 4 bases, leaving 8 bases between the germline ends. Germline CDR1 and CDR2: SGHTA and FQGNSA. This CDR3 is 13 amino acids long. The full variable domain, with the rest looked up from reference TRBV7-2 and TRBJ2-2, is GAGVSQSPSNKVTEKGKDVELRCDPISGHTALYWYRQSLGQGLEFLIYFQGNSAPDKSGLPSDRFSAERTGGSVSTLTIQRTQQEDSAVYLCASSPQGTGELFFGEGSRLTVL.

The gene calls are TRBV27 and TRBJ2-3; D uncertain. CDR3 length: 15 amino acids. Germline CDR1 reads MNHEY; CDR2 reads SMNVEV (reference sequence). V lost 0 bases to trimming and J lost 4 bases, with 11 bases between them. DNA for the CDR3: TGTGCCAGCAGTTTATCGGTTTCCTTTTCAGATACGCAGTATTTT. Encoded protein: CASSLSVSFSDTQYF.

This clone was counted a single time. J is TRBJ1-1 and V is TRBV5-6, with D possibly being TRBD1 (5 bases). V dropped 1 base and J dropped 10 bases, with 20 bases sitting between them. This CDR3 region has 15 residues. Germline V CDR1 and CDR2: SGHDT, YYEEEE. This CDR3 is CASSLMSGSGGTAFF. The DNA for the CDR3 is TGTGCCAGCAGCTTGATGTCGGGGAGTGGGGGGACAGCTTTCTTT.

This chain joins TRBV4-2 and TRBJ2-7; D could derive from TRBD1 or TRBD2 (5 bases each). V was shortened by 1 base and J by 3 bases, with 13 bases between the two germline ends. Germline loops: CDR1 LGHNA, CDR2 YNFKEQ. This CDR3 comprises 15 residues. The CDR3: CASSQGEGEIYEQYF. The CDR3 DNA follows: TGTGCCAGCAGCCAAGGCGAAGGGGAGATCTACGAGCAGTACTTC.

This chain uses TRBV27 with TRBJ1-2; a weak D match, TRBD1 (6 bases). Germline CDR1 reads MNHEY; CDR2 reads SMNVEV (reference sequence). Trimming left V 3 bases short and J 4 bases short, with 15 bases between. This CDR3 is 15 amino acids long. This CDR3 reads CASSFSTGQTYGYTF. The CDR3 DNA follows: TGTGCCAGCAGTTTCTCAACTGGACAGACCTATGGCTACACCTTC.

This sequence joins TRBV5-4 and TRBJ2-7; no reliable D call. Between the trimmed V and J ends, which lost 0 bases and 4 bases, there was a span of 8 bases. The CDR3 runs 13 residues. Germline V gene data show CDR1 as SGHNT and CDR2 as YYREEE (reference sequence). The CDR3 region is CASSLAGLYEQYF. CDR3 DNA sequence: TGTGCCAGCAGCTTGGCCGGTCTTTACGAGCAGTACTTC.

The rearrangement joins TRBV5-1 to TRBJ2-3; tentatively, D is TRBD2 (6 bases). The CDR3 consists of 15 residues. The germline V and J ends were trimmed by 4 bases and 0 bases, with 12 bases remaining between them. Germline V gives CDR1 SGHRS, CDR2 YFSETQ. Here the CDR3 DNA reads TGCGCCAGCAGCGCGGGGACTTCTAGCACAGATACGCAGTATTTT. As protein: CASSAGTSSTDTQYF.

The CDR3 here is CASSRGTVNEQYF. DNA of the CDR3: TGTGCCAGCAGCCGGGGGACAGTAAACGAGCAGTACTTC. The genes are TRBV5-6 and TRBJ2-7; possible D gene TRBD1, 7 bases. The CDR3 runs 13 residues. V was pared by 4 bases and J by 5 bases, with 13 bases between. Germline CDR1 and CDR2: SGHDT and YYEEEE.

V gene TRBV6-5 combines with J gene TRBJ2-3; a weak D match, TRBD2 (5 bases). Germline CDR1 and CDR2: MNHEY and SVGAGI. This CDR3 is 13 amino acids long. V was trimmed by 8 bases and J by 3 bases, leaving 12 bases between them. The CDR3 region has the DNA TGTGCCAGCGCGGGCCCCGGGACAGATACGCAGTATTTT. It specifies CASAGPGTDTQYF.

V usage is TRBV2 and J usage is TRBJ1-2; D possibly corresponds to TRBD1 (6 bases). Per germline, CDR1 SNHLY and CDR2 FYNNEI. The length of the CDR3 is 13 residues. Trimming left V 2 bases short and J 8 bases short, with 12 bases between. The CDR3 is CASSEQGNGGYTF. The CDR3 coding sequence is TGTGCCAGCAGTGAACAGGGGAACGGGGGCTACACCTTC.

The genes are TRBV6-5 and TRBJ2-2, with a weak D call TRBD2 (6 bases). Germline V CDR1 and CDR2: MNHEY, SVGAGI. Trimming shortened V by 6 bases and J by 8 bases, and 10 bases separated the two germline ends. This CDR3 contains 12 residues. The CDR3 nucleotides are TGTGCCAGCAGGCGGGAAACTGGGGAGCTGTTTTTT. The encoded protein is CASRRETGELFF.

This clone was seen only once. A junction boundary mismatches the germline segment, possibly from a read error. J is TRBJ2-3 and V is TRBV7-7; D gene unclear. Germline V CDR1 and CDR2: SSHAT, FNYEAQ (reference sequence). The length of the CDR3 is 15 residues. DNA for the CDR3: TGTGCTAGCAGCATAGGAACCTCTAGCACAGATACGCAGTATTTT. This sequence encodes CASSIGTSSTDTQYF.

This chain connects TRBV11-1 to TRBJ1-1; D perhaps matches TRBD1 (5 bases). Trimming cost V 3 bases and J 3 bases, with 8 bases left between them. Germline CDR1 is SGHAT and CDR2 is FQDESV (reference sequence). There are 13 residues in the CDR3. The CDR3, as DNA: TGTGCCAGCAGCTTCCAAGGGGACACTGAAGCTTTCTTT. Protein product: CASSFQGDTEAFF.

The chain's CDR3 is CASSLTATQHSSYNEQFF. The CDR3 DNA reads TGTGCCAGCAGCTTAACCGCTACGCAACATAGCTCCTACAATGAGCAGTTCTTC. This chain joins TRBV7-3 and TRBJ2-1; D remains ambiguous. CDR1 SGHTA and CDR2 FQGTGA come from the germline V gene. The ends were cut back, 0 bases at V and 0 bases at J, with 15 bases in the middle. The CDR3 extends over 18 amino acids. The variable domain in full, completed from reference TRBV7-3 and TRBJ2-1, reads GAGVSQTPSNKVTEKGKYVELRCDPISGHTALYWYRQSLGQGPEFLIYFQGTGAADDSGLPNDRFFAVRPEGSVSTLKIQRTERGDSAVYLCASSLTATQHSSYNEQFFGPGTRLTVL.

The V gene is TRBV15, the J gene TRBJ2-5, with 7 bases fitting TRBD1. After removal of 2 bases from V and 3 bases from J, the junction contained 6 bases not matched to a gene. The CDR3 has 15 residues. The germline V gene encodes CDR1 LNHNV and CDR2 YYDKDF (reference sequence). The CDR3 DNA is TGTGCCACCAGCAGATCGGGACAGATAAAAGAGACCCAGTACTTC. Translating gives CATSRSGQIKETQYF.

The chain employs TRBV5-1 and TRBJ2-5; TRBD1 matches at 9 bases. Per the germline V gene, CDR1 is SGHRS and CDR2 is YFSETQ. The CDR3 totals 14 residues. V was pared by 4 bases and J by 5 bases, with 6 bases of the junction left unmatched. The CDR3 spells CASSATGGRETQYF. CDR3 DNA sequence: TGCGCCAGCAGCGCAACAGGGGGCAGGGAGACCCAGTACTTC.

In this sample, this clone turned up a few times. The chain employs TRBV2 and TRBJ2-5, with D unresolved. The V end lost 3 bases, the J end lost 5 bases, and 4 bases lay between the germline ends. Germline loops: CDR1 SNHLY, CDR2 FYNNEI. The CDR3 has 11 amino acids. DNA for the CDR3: TGTGCCAGCAGTGATTTCGAGACCCAGTACTTC. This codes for CASSDFETQYF.

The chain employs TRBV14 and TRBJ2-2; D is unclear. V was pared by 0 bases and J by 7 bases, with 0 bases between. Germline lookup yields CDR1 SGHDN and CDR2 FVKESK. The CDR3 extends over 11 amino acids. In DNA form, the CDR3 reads TGTGCCAGCAGCCAAGACGGGGAGCTGTTTTTT. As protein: CASSQDGELFF.

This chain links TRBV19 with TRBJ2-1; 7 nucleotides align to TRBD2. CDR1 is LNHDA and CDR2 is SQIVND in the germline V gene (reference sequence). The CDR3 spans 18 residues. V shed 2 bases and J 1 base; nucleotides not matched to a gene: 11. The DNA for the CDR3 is TGTGCCAGTAGTATATCTGGGAGGGGATGGGTGTCCTACAATGAGCAGTTCTTC. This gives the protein CASSISGRGWVSYNEQFF.

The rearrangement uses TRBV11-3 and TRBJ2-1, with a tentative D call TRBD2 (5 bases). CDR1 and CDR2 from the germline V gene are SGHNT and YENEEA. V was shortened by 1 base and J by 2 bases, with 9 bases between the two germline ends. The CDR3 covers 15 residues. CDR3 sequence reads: CASSLGGLTYNEQFF. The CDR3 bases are TGTGCCAGCAGCTTAGGAGGGCTCACCTACAATGAGCAGTTCTTC.

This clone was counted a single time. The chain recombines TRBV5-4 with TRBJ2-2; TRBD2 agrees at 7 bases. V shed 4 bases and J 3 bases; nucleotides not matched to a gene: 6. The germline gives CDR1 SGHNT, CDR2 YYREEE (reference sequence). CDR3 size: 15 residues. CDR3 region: CASSGEGPYTGELFF. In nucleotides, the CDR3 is TGTGCCAGCAGCGGGGAGGGCCCGTACACCGGGGAGCTGTTTTTT.

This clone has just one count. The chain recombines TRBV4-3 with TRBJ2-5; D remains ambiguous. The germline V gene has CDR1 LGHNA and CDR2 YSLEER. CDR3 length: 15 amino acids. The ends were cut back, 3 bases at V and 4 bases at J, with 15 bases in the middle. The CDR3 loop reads CASSQIFQPGETQYF. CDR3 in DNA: TGCGCCAGCAGCCAGATCTTCCAGCCTGGAGAGACCCAGTACTTC.

Written as DNA, the CDR3 is TGTGCCAGCAGCCAAGGCAGGGGAATAGCCAAAAACATTCAGTACTTC. This codes for CASSQGRGIAKNIQYF. This chain uses TRBV4-2 with TRBJ2-4, with a weak D call TRBD1 (6 bases). Trimming took 1 base from V and 0 from J, leaving 10 bases between them. CDR1 and CDR2 from the germline V gene are LGHNA and YNFKEQ. This CDR3 is 16 amino acids long.

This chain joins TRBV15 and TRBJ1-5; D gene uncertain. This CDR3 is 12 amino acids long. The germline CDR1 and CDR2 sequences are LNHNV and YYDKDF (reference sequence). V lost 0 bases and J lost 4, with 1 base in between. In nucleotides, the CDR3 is TGTGCCACCAGCAGAGATAATCAGCCCCAGCATTTT. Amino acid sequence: CATSRDNQPQHF.

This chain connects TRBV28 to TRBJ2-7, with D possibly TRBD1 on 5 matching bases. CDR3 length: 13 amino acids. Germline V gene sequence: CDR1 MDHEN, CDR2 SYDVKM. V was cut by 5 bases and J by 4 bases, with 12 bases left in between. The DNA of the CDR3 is TGTGCCAGCAGTCCCCTTGACAGTTACGAGCAGTACTTC. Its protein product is CASSPLDSYEQYF.

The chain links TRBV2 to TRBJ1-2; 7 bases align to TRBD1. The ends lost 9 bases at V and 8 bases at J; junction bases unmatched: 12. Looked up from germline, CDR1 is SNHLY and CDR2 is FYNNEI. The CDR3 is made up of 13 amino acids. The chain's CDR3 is CASTPDREGGYTF. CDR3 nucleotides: TGTGCCAGTACACCTGACAGGGAGGGCGGCTACACCTTC.

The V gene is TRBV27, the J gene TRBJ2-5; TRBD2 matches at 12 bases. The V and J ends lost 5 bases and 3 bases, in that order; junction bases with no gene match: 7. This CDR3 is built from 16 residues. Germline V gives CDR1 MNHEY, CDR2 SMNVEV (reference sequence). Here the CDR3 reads CASSPDTSGGKETQYF. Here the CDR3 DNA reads TGTGCCAGCAGTCCGGATACTAGCGGGGGGAAAGAGACCCAGTACTTC.

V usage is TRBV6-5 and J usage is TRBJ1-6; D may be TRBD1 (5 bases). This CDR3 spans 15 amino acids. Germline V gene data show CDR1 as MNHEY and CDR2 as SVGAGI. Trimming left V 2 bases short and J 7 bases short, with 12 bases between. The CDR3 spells CASSYNPGLNSPLHF. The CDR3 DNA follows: TGTGCCAGCAGTTACAATCCAGGGCTAAATTCACCCCTCCACTTT.

The CDR3 spells CASTRGQGQGYGYTF. In nucleotides, the CDR3 is TGTGCCAGTACCCGAGGACAGGGGCAGGGCTATGGCTACACCTTC. The V call is TRBV19, the J call TRBJ1-2; TRBD1 aligns across 9 bases. This CDR3 has 15 amino acids. V was clipped by 7 bases and J by 4 bases; unmatched bases: 10. CDR1 is LNHDA and CDR2 is SQIVND in the germline V gene (reference sequence).